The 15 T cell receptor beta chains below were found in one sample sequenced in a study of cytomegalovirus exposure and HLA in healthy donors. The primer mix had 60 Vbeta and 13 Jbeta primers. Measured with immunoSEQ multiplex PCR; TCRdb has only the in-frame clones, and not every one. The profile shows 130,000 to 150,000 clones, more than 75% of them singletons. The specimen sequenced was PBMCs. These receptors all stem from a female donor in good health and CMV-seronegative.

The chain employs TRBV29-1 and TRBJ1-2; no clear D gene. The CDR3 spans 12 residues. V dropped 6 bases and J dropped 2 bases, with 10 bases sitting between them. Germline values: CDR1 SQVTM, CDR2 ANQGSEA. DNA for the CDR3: TGCAGCGTAATGCCCGGGAACTATGGCTACACCTTC. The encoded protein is CSVMPGNYGYTF.

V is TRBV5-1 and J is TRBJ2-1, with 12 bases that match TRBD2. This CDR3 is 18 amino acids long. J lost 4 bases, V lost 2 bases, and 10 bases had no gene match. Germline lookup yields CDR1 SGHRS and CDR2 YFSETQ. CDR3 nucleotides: TGCGCCAGCAGCTTAGGGACCCGACTAGCGGGGGAGTACAATGAGCAGTTCTTC. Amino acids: CASSLGTRLAGEYNEQFF.

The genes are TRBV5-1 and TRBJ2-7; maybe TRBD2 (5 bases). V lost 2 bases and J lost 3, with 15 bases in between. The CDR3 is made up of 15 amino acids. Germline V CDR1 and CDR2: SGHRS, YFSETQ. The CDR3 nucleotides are TGCGCCAGCAGCTTCGGAGCGGCAGGCCACTACGAGCAGTACTTC. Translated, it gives CASSFGAAGHYEQYF. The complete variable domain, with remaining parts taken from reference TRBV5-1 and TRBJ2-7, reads KAGVTQTPRYLIKTRGQQVTLSCSPISGHRSVSWYQQTPGQGLQFLFEYFSETQRNKGNFPGRFSGRQFSNSRSEMNVSTLELGDSALYLCASSFGAAGHYEQYFGPGTRLTVT.

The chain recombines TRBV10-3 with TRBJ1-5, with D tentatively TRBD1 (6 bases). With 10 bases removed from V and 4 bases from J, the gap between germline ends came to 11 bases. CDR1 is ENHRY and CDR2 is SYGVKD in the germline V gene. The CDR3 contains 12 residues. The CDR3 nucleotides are TGTGCCACCGGCACAGGGAATCAGCCCCAGCATTTT. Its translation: CATGTGNQPQHF.

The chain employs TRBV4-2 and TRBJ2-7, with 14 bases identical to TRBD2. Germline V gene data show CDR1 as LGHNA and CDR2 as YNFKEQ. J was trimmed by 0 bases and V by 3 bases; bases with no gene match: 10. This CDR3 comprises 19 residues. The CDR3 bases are TGTGCCAGCAGCCAGAGGATAGGACTAGCGGGGGGAAGCTCCTACGAGCAGTACTTC. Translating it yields CASSQRIGLAGGSSYEQYF.

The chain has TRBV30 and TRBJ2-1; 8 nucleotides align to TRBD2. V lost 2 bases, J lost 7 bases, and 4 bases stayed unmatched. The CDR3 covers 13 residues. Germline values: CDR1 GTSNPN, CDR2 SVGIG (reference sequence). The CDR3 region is CAWSSGSGNEQFF. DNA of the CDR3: TGTGCCTGGAGTAGCGGGAGCGGGAATGAGCAGTTCTTC.

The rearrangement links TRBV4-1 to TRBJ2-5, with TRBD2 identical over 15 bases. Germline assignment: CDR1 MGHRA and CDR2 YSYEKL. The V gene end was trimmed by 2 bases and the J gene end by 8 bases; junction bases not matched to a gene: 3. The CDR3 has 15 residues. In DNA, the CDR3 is TGCGCCAGCAGCCAACTGGGACTAGCGGGAGGTACCCAGTACTTC. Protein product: CASSQLGLAGGTQYF.

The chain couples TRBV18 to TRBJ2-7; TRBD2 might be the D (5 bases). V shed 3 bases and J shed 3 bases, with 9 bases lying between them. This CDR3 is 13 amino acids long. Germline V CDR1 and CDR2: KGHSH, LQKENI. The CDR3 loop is CASSPDSLYEQYF. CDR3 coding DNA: TGTGCCAGCTCACCGGACTCACTCTACGAGCAGTACTTC.

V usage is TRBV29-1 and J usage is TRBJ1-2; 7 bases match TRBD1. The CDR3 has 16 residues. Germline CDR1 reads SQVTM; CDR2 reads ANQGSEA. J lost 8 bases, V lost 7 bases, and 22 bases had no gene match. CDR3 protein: CSADTGQLPRVGGYTF. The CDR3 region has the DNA TGCAGCGCCGACACGGGACAGCTGCCGCGGGTCGGCGGCTACACCTTC. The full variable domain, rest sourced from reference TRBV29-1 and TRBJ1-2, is SAVISQKPSRDICQRGTSLTIQCQVDSQVTMMFWYRQQPGQSLTLIATANQGSEATYESGFVIDKFPISRPNLTFSTLTVSNMSPEDSSIYLCSADTGQLPRVGGYTFGSGTRLTVV.

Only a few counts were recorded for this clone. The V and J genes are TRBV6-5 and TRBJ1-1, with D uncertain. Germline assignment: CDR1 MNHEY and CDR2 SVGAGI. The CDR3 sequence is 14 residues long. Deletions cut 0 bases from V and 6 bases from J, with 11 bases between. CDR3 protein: CASSYSRRASEAFF. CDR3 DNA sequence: TGTGCCAGCAGTTACTCGAGGAGGGCGTCTGAAGCTTTCTTT.

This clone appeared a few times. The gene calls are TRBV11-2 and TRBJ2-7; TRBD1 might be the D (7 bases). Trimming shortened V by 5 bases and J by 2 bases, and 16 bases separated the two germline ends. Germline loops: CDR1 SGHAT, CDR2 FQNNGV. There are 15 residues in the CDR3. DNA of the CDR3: TGTGCCAGCAGCCAGGGGGACTTACCGACCTACGAGCAGTACTTC. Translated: CASSQGDLPTYEQYF.

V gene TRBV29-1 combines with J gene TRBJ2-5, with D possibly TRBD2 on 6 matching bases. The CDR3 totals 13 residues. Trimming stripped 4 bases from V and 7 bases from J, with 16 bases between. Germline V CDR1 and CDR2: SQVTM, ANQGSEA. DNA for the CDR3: TGCAGCGTTGGTGAAGGAGGGAGAGGGACCCAGTACTTC. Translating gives CSVGEGGRGTQYF.

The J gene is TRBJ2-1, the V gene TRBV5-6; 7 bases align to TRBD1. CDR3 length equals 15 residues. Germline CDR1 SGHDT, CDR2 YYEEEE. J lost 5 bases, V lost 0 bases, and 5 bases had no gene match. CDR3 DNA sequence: TGTGCCAGCAGCTTGGACAGGGGCTGGAACAATGAGCAGTTCTTC. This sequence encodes CASSLDRGWNNEQFF. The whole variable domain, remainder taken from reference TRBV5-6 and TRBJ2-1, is DAGVTQSPTHLIKTRGQQVTLRCSPKSGHDTVSWYQQALGQGPQFIFQYYEEEERQRGNFPDRFSGHQFPNYSSELNVNALLLGDSALYLCASSLDRGWNNEQFFGPGTRLTVL.

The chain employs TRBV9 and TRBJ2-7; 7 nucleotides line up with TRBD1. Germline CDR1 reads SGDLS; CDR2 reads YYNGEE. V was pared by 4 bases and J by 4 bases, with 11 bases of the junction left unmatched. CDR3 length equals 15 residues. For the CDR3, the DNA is TGTGCCAGCAGCCCATGGGACAGACAGCGATACGAGCAGTACTTC. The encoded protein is CASSPWDRQRYEQYF.

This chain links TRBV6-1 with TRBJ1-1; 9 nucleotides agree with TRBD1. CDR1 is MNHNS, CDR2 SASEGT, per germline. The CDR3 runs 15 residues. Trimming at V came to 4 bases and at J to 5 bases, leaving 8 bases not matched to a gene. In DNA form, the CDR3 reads TGTGCCAGCAGTGTCCTACAGGGGGCGAAAACTGAAGCTTTCTTT. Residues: CASSVLQGAKTEAFF.